The entry below describes one T cell receptor (beta chain). It has no known antigen specificity. Base-call qualities are not available, and no considerably larger clone is one nucleotide away. Enrolling through a virtual design, the prospective study's participants ranged in age from roughly 18 to 95 years and lived across roughly 24 United States geographic areas. Cohort assignment in the prospective study relied on participant-reported clinical history from a screening survey and a study questionnaire. In the prospective study, whole blood, serum and a nasopharyngeal or oropharyngeal swab were collected from each participant by mobile phlebotomists. Additional blood draws and questionnaires over an approximately 2-month period could optionally be provided by prospective study participants. Blood samples from the prospective study were shipped frozen or at room temperature prior to DNA extraction.

TCRbeta CDR3 regions were amplified from genomic DNA using the immunoSEQ Assay, a bias-controlled multiplex PCR. Turning to the authors' computational methods: The number of nucleated cells in each sample was estimated by amplification of reference gene primers within the assay. Sequence reads were collapsed and filtered to measure the absolute abundance of every unique TCRbeta CDR3 rearrangement. Productive Simpson clonality was computed per sample as the square root of Simpson's diversity index over productive rearrangements. TCRdb retrieved this table from immuneACCESS and kept in-frame rearrangements only. Not all clones are present; in checked studies, unresolved V genes account for under half, and no reason is known for the remainder. V, J and clone size are those of that table, while D and trimming were read from the DNA. The sample yields about 400,000 clones; approximately 88% were counted once. The ten largest clonotypes hold approximately 2.1% of the sample.

The data are from a study of blood T cell repertoires in COVID-19 (dated by TCRdb to 2020 to 2021). For the wider study: Collaborator samples came from the United States, Italy and Spain and covered acute and convalescent phases of COVID-19. Sample metadata almost always included a de-identified subject ID, COVID-19 status, age in years and sex. The material from the prospective study consisted of cDNA or gDNA derived from T cells, B-cell-depleted T cells, or PBMCs. A freely available public database, intended as a resource for researchers studying the immune response to SARS-CoV-2, is where the repertoires were released. HLA class I and class II types, where available, came from metadata supplied by the sample provider rather than from assay-based typing. The samples were drawn from two sources: the first 160 participants of the ongoing ImmuneRACE study, and 950 to 1,500 subjects contributed by 6 global collaborators. Subjects who had been exposed to COVID-19, were actively infected with it, or had recovered from it provided the deeply sampled blood TCRbeta repertoires that made up the dataset.

The study at large found these results: The quantity of clinical and demographic metadata differed by source and by participant and was supplied without curation.

Here V drops 5 bases and J drops 6 bases, and the junction holds 7 bases not matched to any gene. The CDR3 measures 15 amino acids from cysteine to phenylalanine. Here the CDR3 DNA is all that survives: 45 bases in frame from base 1. CDR1 and CDR2 were assigned from the germline V gene as SGHNT and YENEEA. Recombination connected TRBV11-3 to TRBJ2-1; 10 central nucleotides agree with TRBD1. The TCR was taken from a woman in her forties with acute COVID-19. The sample taken for sequencing was PBMCs or T cells enriched from blood (not recorded which). Here is the DNA: TGTGCCAGCAGCGCGGGACAGGGGAGACCCAATGAGCAGTTCTTC. The translation is CASSAGQGRPNEQFF.